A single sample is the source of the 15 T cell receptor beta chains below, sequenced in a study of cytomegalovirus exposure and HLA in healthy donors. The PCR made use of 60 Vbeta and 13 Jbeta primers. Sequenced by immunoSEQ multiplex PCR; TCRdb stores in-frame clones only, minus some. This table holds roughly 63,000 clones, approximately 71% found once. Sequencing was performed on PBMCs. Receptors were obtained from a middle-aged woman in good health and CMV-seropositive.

CDR3 residues: CASSYTSGGQETQYF. CDR3 bases: TGCGCCAGCAGCTACACTAGCGGGGGCCAAGAGACCCAGTACTTC. This sequence joins TRBV5-1 and TRBJ2-5; TRBD2 aligns across 11 bases. The CDR3 spans 15 residues. Losses at the gene ends were 3 bases for V and 1 base for J; bases not matched to a gene: 2. From germline, CDR1 is SGHRS and CDR2 YFSETQ.

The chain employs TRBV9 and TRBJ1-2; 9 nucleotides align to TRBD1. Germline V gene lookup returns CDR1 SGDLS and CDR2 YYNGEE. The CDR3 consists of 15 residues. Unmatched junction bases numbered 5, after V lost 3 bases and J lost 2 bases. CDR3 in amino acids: CASSALQGANYGYTF. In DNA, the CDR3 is TGTGCCAGCAGCGCGCTACAGGGGGCGAACTATGGCTACACCTTC.

The CDR3 nucleotides are TGTGCCAGCAGCCCCCCCGGGACAGCTTTCGGGGATGGCTACACCTTC. Protein product: CASSPPGTAFGDGYTF. V is TRBV7-9 and J is TRBJ1-2; 7 bases fit TRBD1. With 5 bases clipped from V and 6 bases from J, the junction kept 15 bases outside the gene matches. This CDR3 has 16 amino acids. Looked up from germline, CDR1 is SEHNR and CDR2 is FQNEAQ (reference sequence).

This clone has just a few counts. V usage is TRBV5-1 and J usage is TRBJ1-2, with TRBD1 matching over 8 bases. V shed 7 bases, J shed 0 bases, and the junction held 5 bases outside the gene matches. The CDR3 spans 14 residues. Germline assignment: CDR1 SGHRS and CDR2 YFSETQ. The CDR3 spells CASSGQGANYGYTF. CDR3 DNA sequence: TGCGCCAGCTCTGGACAGGGAGCTAACTATGGCTACACCTTC.

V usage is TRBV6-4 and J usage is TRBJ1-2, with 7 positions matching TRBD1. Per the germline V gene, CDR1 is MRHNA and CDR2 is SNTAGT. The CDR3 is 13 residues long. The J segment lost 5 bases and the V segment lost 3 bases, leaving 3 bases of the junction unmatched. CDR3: CASSETGDYGYTF. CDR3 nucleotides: TGTGCCAGCAGTGAAACAGGGGATTATGGCTACACCTTC.

This CDR3 reads CSVPEVARYNEQFF. CDR3 in DNA: TGCAGCGTTCCCGAGGTAGCCCGCTACAATGAGCAGTTCTTC. The genes are TRBV29-1 and TRBJ2-1; no firm D call. There are 14 residues in the CDR3. The germline gives CDR1 SQVTM, CDR2 ANQGSEA. The ends were cut back, 5 bases at V and 3 bases at J, with 14 bases in the middle.

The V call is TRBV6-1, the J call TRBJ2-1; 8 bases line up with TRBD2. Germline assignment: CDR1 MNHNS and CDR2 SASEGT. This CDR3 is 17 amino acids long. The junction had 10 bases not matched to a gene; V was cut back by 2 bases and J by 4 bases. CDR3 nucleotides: TGTGCCAGCAGTGAAATCGGGGGGGTACACCCATACAATGAGCAGTTCTTC. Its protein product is CASSEIGGVHPYNEQFF.

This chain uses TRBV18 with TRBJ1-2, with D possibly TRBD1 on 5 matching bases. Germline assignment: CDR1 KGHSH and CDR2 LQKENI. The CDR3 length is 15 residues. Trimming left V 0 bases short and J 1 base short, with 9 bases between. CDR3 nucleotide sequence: TGTGCCAGCTCACCACCGGGGCAGGGTAACTATGGCTACACCTTC. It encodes CASSPPGQGNYGYTF.

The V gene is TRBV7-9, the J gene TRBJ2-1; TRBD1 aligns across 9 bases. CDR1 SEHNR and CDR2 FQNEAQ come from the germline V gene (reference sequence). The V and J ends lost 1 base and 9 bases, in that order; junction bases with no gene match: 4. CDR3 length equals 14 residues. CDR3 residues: CASSLGGQGLEQFF. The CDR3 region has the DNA TGTGCCAGCAGCTTAGGGGGACAGGGACTTGAGCAGTTCTTC.

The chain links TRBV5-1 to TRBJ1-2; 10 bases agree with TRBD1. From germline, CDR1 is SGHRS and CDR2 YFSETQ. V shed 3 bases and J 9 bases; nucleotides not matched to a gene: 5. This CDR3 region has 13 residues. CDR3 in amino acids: CASSSGQGESYTF. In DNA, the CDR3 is TGCGCCAGCAGCTCCGGACAGGGGGAGAGCTACACCTTC.

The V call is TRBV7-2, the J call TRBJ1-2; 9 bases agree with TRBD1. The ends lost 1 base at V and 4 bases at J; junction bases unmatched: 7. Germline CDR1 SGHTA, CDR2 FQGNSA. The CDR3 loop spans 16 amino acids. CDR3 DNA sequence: TGTGCCAGCAGCTTAGAAGGGACAGGGAGAGGCTATGGCTACACCTTC. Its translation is CASSLEGTGRGYGYTF.

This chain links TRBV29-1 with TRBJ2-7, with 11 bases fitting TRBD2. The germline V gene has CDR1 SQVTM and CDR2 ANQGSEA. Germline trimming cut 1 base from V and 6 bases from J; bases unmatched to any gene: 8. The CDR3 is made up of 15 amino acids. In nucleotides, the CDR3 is TGCAGCGTTGAAGGAAAGCTAGCGGGGGGTGCCGAGCAGTACTTC. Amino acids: CSVEGKLAGGAEQYF.

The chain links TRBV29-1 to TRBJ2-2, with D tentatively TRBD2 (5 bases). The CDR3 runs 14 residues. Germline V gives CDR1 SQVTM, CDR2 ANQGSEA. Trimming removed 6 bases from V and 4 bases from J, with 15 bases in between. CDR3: CSVPNERGTGELFF. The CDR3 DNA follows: TGCAGCGTCCCAAATGAACGGGGCACCGGGGAGCTGTTTTTT.

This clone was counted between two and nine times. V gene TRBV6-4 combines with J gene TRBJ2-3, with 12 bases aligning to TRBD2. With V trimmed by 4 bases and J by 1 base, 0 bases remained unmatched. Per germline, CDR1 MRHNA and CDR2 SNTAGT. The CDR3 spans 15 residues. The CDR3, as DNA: TGTGCCAGCAGTGGGACTAGCGGGGGCACAGATACGCAGTATTTT. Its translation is CASSGTSGGTDTQYF.

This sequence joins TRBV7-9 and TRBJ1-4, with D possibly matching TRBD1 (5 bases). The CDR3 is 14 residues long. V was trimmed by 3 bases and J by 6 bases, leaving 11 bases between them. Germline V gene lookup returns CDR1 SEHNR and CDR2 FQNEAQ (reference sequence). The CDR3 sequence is CASSFGGRDEKLFF. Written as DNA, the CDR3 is TGTGCCAGCAGCTTCGGGGGAAGGGATGAAAAACTGTTTTTT.